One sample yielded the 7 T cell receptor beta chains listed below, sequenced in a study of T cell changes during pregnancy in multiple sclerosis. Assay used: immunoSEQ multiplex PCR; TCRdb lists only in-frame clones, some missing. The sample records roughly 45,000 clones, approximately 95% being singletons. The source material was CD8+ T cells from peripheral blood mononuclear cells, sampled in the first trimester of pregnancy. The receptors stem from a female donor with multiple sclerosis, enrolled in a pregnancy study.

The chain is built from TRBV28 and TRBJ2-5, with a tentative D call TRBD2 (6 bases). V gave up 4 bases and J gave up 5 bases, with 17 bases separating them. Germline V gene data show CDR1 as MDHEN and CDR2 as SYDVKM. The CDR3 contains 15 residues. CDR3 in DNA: TGTGCCAGCAGTTCCCCGGAGGCGGGACGGGAGACCCAGTACTTC. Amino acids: CASSSPEAGRETQYF.

The CDR3 loop reads CASSQADRVSYNEQFF. The CDR3 nucleotides are TGCGCCAGCAGCCAAGCTGACAGGGTGTCGTACAATGAGCAGTTCTTC. V and J are TRBV4-1 and TRBJ2-1; 7 positions match TRBD1. The germline gives CDR1 MGHRA, CDR2 YSYEKL. The CDR3 is 16 amino acids. J lost 4 bases, V lost 1 base, and 7 bases had no gene match.

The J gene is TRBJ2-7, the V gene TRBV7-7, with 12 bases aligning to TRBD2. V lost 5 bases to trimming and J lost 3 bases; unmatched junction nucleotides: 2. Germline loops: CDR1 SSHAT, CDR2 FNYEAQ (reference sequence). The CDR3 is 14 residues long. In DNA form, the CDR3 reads TGTGCCAGCAGCCGGACTAGCGGGGACTACGAGCAGTACTTC. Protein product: CASSRTSGDYEQYF.

CDR3 in amino acids: CASTTGGPGANVLTF. CDR3 sequence (DNA): TGTGCCAGCACCACAGGGGGCCCTGGGGCCAACGTCCTGACTTTC. V usage is TRBV25-1 and J usage is TRBJ2-6, with 9 positions matching TRBD1. The CDR3 is 15 amino acids. The ends lost 7 bases at V and 2 bases at J; junction bases unmatched: 3. Germline CDR1 and CDR2: MGHDK and SYGVNS.

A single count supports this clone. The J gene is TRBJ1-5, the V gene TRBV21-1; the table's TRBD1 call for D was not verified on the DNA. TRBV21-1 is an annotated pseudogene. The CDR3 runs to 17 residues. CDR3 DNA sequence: TGTGCCAGCAGCAAAGATAAGGGGGCTAGGGGCAATCAGCCCCAGCATTTT. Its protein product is CASSKDKGARGNQPQHF.

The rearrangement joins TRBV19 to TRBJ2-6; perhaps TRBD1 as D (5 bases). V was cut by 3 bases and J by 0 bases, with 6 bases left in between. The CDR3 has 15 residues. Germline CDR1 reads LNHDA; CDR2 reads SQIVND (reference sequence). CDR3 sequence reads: CASSIGASGANVLTF. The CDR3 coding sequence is TGTGCCAGTAGTATTGGGGCCTCTGGGGCCAACGTCCTGACTTTC.

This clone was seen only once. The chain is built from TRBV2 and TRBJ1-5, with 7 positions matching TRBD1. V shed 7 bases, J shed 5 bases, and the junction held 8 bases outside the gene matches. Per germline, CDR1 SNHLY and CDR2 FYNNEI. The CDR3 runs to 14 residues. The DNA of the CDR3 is TGTGCCAGCAAAACCGCGACAGGGTATCAGCCCCAGCATTTT. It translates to CASKTATGYQPQHF.